A single sample is the source of the 25 T cell receptor beta chains below, sequenced in a study of neurological immune-mediated disorders. TCRdb processed the 5' RACE reads anew with MiXCR; each CDR3 protein has one entry. The repertoire holds about 120,000 distinct CDR3 sequences, with roughly 3.2% as singletons. Sample: PBMCs. The source of these receptors is a young woman with multiple sclerosis.

Many counts were recorded for this clonotype. The chain employs TRBV15 and TRBJ1-2, with D maybe TRBD1 (6 bases). V lost 0 bases and J lost 3, with 11 bases in between. The CDR3 length is 15 residues. Germline values: CDR1 LNHNV, CDR2 YYDKDF (reference sequence). CDR3 coding DNA: TGTGCCACCAGCAGAGAAACAGGGTTGGACTATGGCTACACCTTC. Translating gives CATSRETGLDYGYTF.

This clonotype occurred many times. The V and J genes are TRBV12-3 or TRBV12-4 and TRBJ1-2; no firm D call. This CDR3 region has 13 residues. Deletions cut 3 bases from V and 6 bases from J, with 11 bases between. Here the CDR3 DNA reads TGTGCCAGCAGTTTCGGGGTGAGGGATGGCTACACCTTC. This sequence encodes CASSFGVRDGYTF.

The DNA of the CDR3 is TGTGCCAGCAGCTTAGCTTGGGCGGGACAGGGAGTGGGCTCTAATGAAAAACTGTTTTTT. It codes for CASSLAWAGQGVGSNEKLFF. This chain uses TRBV7-8 with TRBJ1-4, with TRBD1 matching over 9 bases. The trim removed 0 bases at V and 3 bases at J, leaving 14 bases unmatched. From germline, CDR1 is SGHVS and CDR2 FQNEAQ. This CDR3 has 20 residues.

Worth noting for this clonotype: Just one base apart from a much larger clone, this may be a read error. This rearrangement joins TRBV27 to TRBJ1-5; D is uncertain. There are 12 residues in the CDR3. The germline V gene has CDR1 MNHEY and CDR2 SMNVEV (reference sequence). This chain's CDR3 is CDSSFPNQPQHF. As DNA, the CDR3 is TGTGACAGCAGTTTCCCCAATCAGCCCCAGCATTTT.

This clonotype was seen ten or more times. The chain combines TRBV3-1 with TRBJ1-1, with D possibly matching TRBD1 (6 bases). From germline, CDR1 is LGHDT and CDR2 YNNKEL (reference sequence). The V gene lost 1 base and the J gene lost 4 bases, with 19 bases spanning the gap. The CDR3 runs to 17 residues. CDR3 nucleotide sequence: TGTGCCAGCAGCCAAGGTGTCGGACAGCCCGATTTCACTGAAGCTTTCTTT. Its protein product is CASSQGVGQPDFTEAFF.

This clonotype was observed a handful of times. The chain joins TRBV2 to TRBJ1-4; D not resolved. Looked up from germline, CDR1 is SNHLY and CDR2 is FYNNEI. The CDR3 contains 13 residues. V was pared by 7 bases and J by 5 bases, with 11 bases between. Here the CDR3 reads CASKLAENEKLFF. In DNA, the CDR3 is TGTGCCAGCAAGTTGGCAGAAAATGAAAAACTGTTTTTT.

This clonotype was counted at least ten times. The chain is built from TRBV10-2 and TRBJ2-1; 9 positions agree with TRBD2. V trimming: 3 bases; J trimming: 8 bases; junction bases outside the gene matches: 5. The germline V gene encodes CDR1 WSHSY and CDR2 SAAADI. CDR3 size: 14 residues. In DNA form, the CDR3 reads TGCGCCAGCAGTGAACTTAGCGGGAGTCATGAGCAGTTCTTC. It codes for CASSELSGSHEQFF.

This clonotype occurred many times. This chain links TRBV20-1 with TRBJ1-1; D may be TRBD1 (6 bases). CDR3 length equals 14 residues. Trimming removed 4 bases at V and 3 bases at J, with 15 bases between. The germline V gene encodes CDR1 DFQATT and CDR2 SNEGSKA (reference sequence). Here the CDR3 reads CSATPGQGYTEAFF. CDR3 DNA sequence: TGCAGTGCTACCCCGGGGCAGGGGTACACTGAAGCTTTCTTT.

This clonotype occurred many times. The V gene is TRBV12-3 or TRBV12-4, the J gene TRBJ1-5; D ambiguous. V lost 0 bases and J 0 bases, leaving 9 bases between the germline ends. CDR3 size: 16 residues. CDR3 DNA sequence: TGTGCCAGCAGTTTAGCAGTGGACCATAGCAATCAGCCCCAGCATTTT. Its protein is CASSLAVDHSNQPQHF.

There are many counts of this clonotype. The rearrangement joins TRBV15 to TRBJ2-5; the match to TRBD2 covers 14 bases. The CDR3 covers 15 residues. Germline trimming cut 3 bases from V and 4 bases from J; bases unmatched to any gene: 1. Germline V gene data show CDR1 as LNHNV and CDR2 as YYDKDF (reference sequence). The CDR3 region has the DNA TGTGCCACCAGCAGGACTAGCGGGGGGGCAGAGACCCAGTACTTC. Amino acids: CATSRTSGGAETQYF. Full variable domain (remainder filled in from reference TRBV15 and TRBJ2-5): DAMVIQNPRYQVTQFGKPVTLSCSQTLNHNVMYWYQQKSSQAPKLLFHYYDKDFNNEADTPDNFQSRRPNTSFCFLDIRSPGLGDTAMYLCATSRTSGGAETQYFGPGTRLLVL.

This clonotype was counted at least ten times. V gene TRBV29-1 combines with J gene TRBJ1-1; 7 bases align to TRBD1. With V trimmed by 6 bases and J by 3 bases, 4 bases remained unmatched. Germline loops: CDR1 SQVTM, CDR2 ANQGSEA. This CDR3 is 12 amino acids long. The CDR3 protein is CSVSQGDTEAFF. In DNA form, the CDR3 reads TGCAGCGTCTCCCAGGGGGACACTGAAGCTTTCTTT.

The sample holds many counts of this clonotype. This rearrangement joins TRBV6-2 or TRBV6-3 to TRBJ2-2; D is unresolved. The ends were cut back, 1 base at V and 7 bases at J, with 1 base in the middle. CDR1 is MNHEY and CDR2 is SVGEGT in the germline V gene. This CDR3 contains 11 residues. The CDR3 protein is CASSYYGELFF. The CDR3 DNA follows: TGTGCCAGCAGTTACTACGGGGAGCTGTTTTTT.

This clonotype has at least ten counts. This chain uses TRBV27 with TRBJ2-1; 7 bases are shared with TRBD2. This CDR3 is 15 amino acids long. V lost 2 bases, J lost 12 bases, and 13 bases stayed unmatched. Germline-derived CDR1 and CDR2 are MNHEY and SMNVEV (reference sequence). CDR3 sequence reads: CASSLGGGLPSGQFF. CDR3 sequence (DNA): TGTGCCAGCAGTTTAGGGGGGGGACTCCCTAGCGGGCAGTTCTTC.

The chain joins TRBV6-5 to TRBJ1-2; D ambiguous. Trimming took off 5 bases at V and 4 bases at J, with 17 bases between the two ends. The CDR3 has 15 amino acids. CDR1 is MNHEY, CDR2 SVGAGI, per germline. The CDR3 spells CASSKAGKGLYGYTF. DNA for the CDR3: TGTGCCAGCAGTAAGGCGGGAAAGGGTCTCTATGGCTACACCTTC.

This clonotype was seen repeatedly, ten times or more. The rearrangement links TRBV10-3 to TRBJ1-5; possibly TRBD1 for D (6 bases). The germline gives CDR1 ENHRY, CDR2 SYGVKD. Trimming stripped 11 bases from V and 1 base from J, with 9 bases between. The length of the CDR3 is 12 residues. This CDR3 reads CAAGQSNQPQHF. For the CDR3, the DNA is TGTGCCGCTGGACAGAGCAATCAGCCCCAGCATTTT.

This clonotype was detected ten times or more. V usage is TRBV20-1 and J usage is TRBJ2-5; a weak D match, TRBD2 (6 bases). Germline lookup yields CDR1 DFQATT and CDR2 SNEGSKA (reference sequence). This CDR3 spans 14 amino acids. Trimming removed 6 bases from V and 3 bases from J, with 17 bases in between. The CDR3 here is CSASYPGVKETQYF. DNA of the CDR3: TGCAGTGCAAGTTATCCGGGGGTCAAAGAGACCCAGTACTTC.

In this sample, this clonotype turned up a few times. The chain joins TRBV20-1 to TRBJ2-3, with 8 bases aligning to TRBD1. Germline CDR1 DFQATT, CDR2 SNEGSKA (reference sequence). The trim removed 6 bases at V and 0 bases at J, leaving 8 bases unmatched. The CDR3 has 15 residues. The CDR3 sequence is CSAGNQGASTDTQYF. Written as DNA, the CDR3 is TGCAGTGCCGGAAACCAGGGGGCTAGCACAGATACGCAGTATTTT.

The sample holds many counts of this clonotype. As DNA, the CDR3 is TGTGCCATCAGTGGTACCAGTGACAATGAGCAGTTCTTC. This gives the protein CAISGTSDNEQFF. V usage is TRBV10-3 and J usage is TRBJ2-1; D is uncertain. V was shortened by 4 bases and J by 5 bases, with 9 bases between the two germline ends. The CDR3 has 13 residues. Germline assignment: CDR1 ENHRY and CDR2 SYGVKD.

This clonotype appeared many times. The rearrangement uses TRBV6-5 and TRBJ1-1; maybe TRBD1 (5 bases). From germline, CDR1 is MNHEY and CDR2 SVGAGI. The CDR3 is made up of 14 amino acids. V was pared by 4 bases and J by 0 bases, with 9 bases between. CDR3 in amino acids: CASSLTAMNTEAFF. In DNA form, the CDR3 reads TGTGCCAGCAGTTTGACAGCCATGAACACTGAAGCTTTCTTT.

This clonotype was observed once. The chain links TRBV10-3 to TRBJ2-3; the match to TRBD2 covers 8 bases. Germline CDR1 is ENHRY and CDR2 is SYGVKD. The CDR3 is made up of 17 amino acids. The J segment lost 0 bases and the V segment lost 0 bases, leaving 5 bases of the junction unmatched. CDR3 DNA sequence: TGTGCCATCAGTGAGTCGTTATTAGCGGGAAGCACAGATACGCAGTATTTT. It translates to CAISESLLAGSTDTQYF.

This clonotype was seen more than once but under ten times. The limits of the CDR3 on the DNA are not certain, so only TCRdb's listed CDR3 is given. V is TRBV3-1 and J is TRBJ1-5; the DNA was not compared with TRBD1, the D call given in the table. In germline, CDR1 is LGHDT, CDR2 YNNKEL (reference sequence). The CDR3 numbers 15 amino acids, ends counted. CDR3 residues: CASSQVAGGSKTQNF.

This clonotype was seen ten or more times. The chain carries TRBV29-1 and TRBJ2-3; 15 bases are shared with TRBD2. V shed 2 bases, J shed 1 base, and the junction held 10 bases outside the gene matches. Germline V CDR1 and CDR2: SQVTM, ANQGSEA. The CDR3 loop spans 19 amino acids. CDR3 in DNA: TGCAGCGTTGAACCCCGGGGACTAGCGGGGGGATGGGGCACAGATACGCAGTATTTT. It codes for CSVEPRGLAGGWGTDTQYF.

This clonotype was counted at least ten times. The rearrangement joins TRBV19 to TRBJ1-1; no clear D. This CDR3 spans 13 amino acids. Germline CDR1 and CDR2: LNHDA and SQIVND (reference sequence). V lost 7 bases and J lost 4, with 13 bases in between. CDR3 in DNA: TGTGCCAGTACCCCGGGCGCCAGCACTGAAGCTTTCTTT. Amino acids: CASTPGASTEAFF.

This clonotype was found many times. CDR3 DNA: TGCAGCGTGACGAAGCAGGGGAAAGAGACCCAGTACTTC. Translated, it gives CSVTKQGKETQYF. The chain couples TRBV29-1 to TRBJ2-5, with D possibly TRBD1 on 6 matching bases. In germline, CDR1 is SQVTM, CDR2 ANQGSEA. Trimming stripped 6 bases from V and 3 bases from J, with 14 bases between. The CDR3 loop spans 13 amino acids. The entire variable domain, with the rest obtained from reference TRBV29-1 and TRBJ2-5, is as follows: SAVISQKPSRDICQRGTSLTIQCQVDSQVTMMFWYRQQPGQSLTLIATANQGSEATYESGFVIDKFPISRPNLTFSTLTVSNMSPEDSSIYLCSVTKQGKETQYFGPGTRLLVL.

Ten or more counts support this clonotype. The rearrangement uses TRBV24-1 and TRBJ2-1; a possible D gene is TRBD2 (6 bases). V was cut by 6 bases and J by 0 bases, with 11 bases left in between. The CDR3 spans 15 residues. CDR1 is KGHDR and CDR2 is SFDVKD in the germline V gene. The CDR3: CATSSSAISYNEQFF. Here the CDR3 DNA reads TGTGCCACCAGTTCTAGCGCGATCTCCTACAATGAGCAGTTCTTC.